A single sample is the source of the 20 T cell receptor beta chains below, sequenced in a study of response to subunit inactivated influenza vaccine. TCRdb passed the RT-PCR reads through MiXCR, listing each CDR3 protein once. The profile shows about 540,000 distinct CDR3 sequences, around 21% of them singletons. Separately, the same data were catalogued under a study of T cells expressing NK-cell markers. In that study: UMIs were included in TCR beta cDNA generated by 5'RACE template switching.

The source material was CD4+ T cells sorted from PBMCs, sampled 11 to 12 days after vaccination. These receptors came from a man aged 50 to 59 who received an inactivated influenza vaccine.

This rearrangement joins TRBV2 to TRBJ1-1; a possible D gene is TRBD1 (5 bases). This CDR3 region has 15 residues. CDR1 and CDR2 from the germline V gene are SNHLY and FYNNEI. Trimming removed 6 bases from V and 4 bases from J, with 18 bases in between. The CDR3 reads CASRLGKGRGTEAFF. The CDR3 DNA sequence: TGTGCCAGCAGGCTAGGGAAAGGAAGGGGCACTGAAGCTTTCTTT.

The chain recombines TRBV4-2 with TRBJ2-6; tentatively, D is TRBD1 (6 bases). Trimming pared 8 bases from V and 2 bases from J, leaving 10 bases between. The CDR3 length is 14 residues. Per the germline V gene, CDR1 is LGHNA and CDR2 is YNFKEQ. CDR3 in DNA: TGTGCCAGCGGGAACAGGGCTGGGGCCAACGTCCTGACTTTC. It is translated as CASGNRAGANVLTF.

This clonotype was detected only a few times. This chain connects TRBV3-1 to TRBJ2-1; 10 bases are shared with TRBD2. The CDR3 runs 19 residues. V was clipped by 0 bases and J by 4 bases; unmatched bases: 12. Germline-derived CDR1 and CDR2 are LGHDT and YNNKEL (reference sequence). The DNA for the CDR3 is TGTGCCAGCAGCCAAGAGACCGGCTTAGCGGGGGGACGGTACAATGAGCAGTTCTTC. Amino acid sequence: CASSQETGLAGGRYNEQFF.

The chain links TRBV20-1 to TRBJ2-3; 11 bases are a match to TRBD2. The CDR3 is 14 residues long. CDR1 DFQATT and CDR2 SNEGSKA come from the germline V gene (reference sequence). V trimming: 5 bases; J trimming: 5 bases; junction bases outside the gene matches: 6. The CDR3 spells CSAPSGGIGDTQYF. The CDR3 nucleotides read TGCAGTGCTCCTAGCGGGGGGATCGGAGATACGCAGTATTTT.

In its sample, this clonotype was seen a few times. The rearrangement joins TRBV10-3 to TRBJ2-1; tentatively, D is TRBD2 (6 bases). Trimming removed 2 bases from V and 3 bases from J, with 11 bases in between. Germline values: CDR1 ENHRY, CDR2 SYGVKD. This CDR3 comprises 15 residues. CDR3 DNA sequence: TGTGCCATCAGTGAGGGGATAGCGGTCTACAATGAGCAGTTCTTC. Translating it yields CAISEGIAVYNEQFF.

The table lists this clonotype with many counts. The chain links TRBV2 to TRBJ2-3; unclear D gene. The CDR3 sequence is 17 residues long. Per the germline V gene, CDR1 is SNHLY and CDR2 is FYNNEI. V lost 6 bases to trimming and J lost 1 base, with 20 bases between them. DNA of the CDR3: TGTGCCAGCAGGAACCCCTCCGGCGGTGGGGGCACAGATACGCAGTATTTT. Translation: CASRNPSGGGGTDTQYF.

The chain carries TRBV6-2 or TRBV6-3 and TRBJ2-7, with D uncertain. Trimming left V 6 bases short and J 9 bases short, with 18 bases between. Germline V gives CDR1 MNHEY, CDR2 SVGEGT. This CDR3 has 13 amino acids. Written as DNA, the CDR3 is TGTGCCAGCAGCCGAGATACAACAAATTGGCAGTACTTC. This gives the protein CASSRDTTNWQYF.

The V and J genes are TRBV5-1 and TRBJ2-2; no clear D gene. This CDR3 contains 15 residues. From germline, CDR1 is SGHRS and CDR2 YFSETQ. With 0 bases removed from V and 0 bases from J, the gap between germline ends came to 6 bases. The CDR3 loop reads CASSLGRSNTGELFF. The CDR3 nucleotides read TGCGCCAGCAGCTTGGGCAGGTCGAACACCGGGGAGCTGTTTTTT.

This clonotype was recorded at least ten times. The DNA for the CDR3 is TGTGCCAGCAGCTTAGGCGGGGGGGCCCGGACAGATACGCAGTATTTT. It specifies CASSLGGGARTDTQYF. The chain combines TRBV7-8 with TRBJ2-3; 9 nucleotides agree with TRBD2. V was clipped by 1 base and J by 3 bases; unmatched bases: 5. Germline loops: CDR1 SGHVS, CDR2 FQNEAQ. This CDR3 comprises 16 residues.

This clonotype was counted only a few times. The genes are TRBV7-2 and TRBJ2-3, with D perhaps matching TRBD2 (6 bases). Trimming left V 7 bases short and J 6 bases short, with 17 bases between. This CDR3 region has 14 residues. Germline V CDR1 and CDR2: SGHTA, FQGNSA. The CDR3 DNA is TGTGCCAGCAAACGGGACTGGGCGGCGGATACGCAGTATTTT. This sequence encodes CASKRDWAADTQYF. Filled out from reference TRBV7-2 and TRBJ2-3, the complete variable domain reads GAGVSQSPSNKVTEKGKDVELRCDPISGHTALYWYRQSLGQGLEFLIYFQGNSAPDKSGLPSDRFSAERTGGSVSTLTIQRTQQEDSAVYLCASKRDWAADTQYFGPGTRLTVL.

The chain recombines TRBV7-2 with TRBJ1-1, with D possibly matching TRBD1 (6 bases). Germline V gene data show CDR1 as SGHTA and CDR2 as FQGNSA. Trimming cost V 1 base and J 3 bases, with 12 bases left between them. This CDR3 has 15 residues. This chain's CDR3 is CASSLVGGQDTEAFF. CDR3 in DNA: TGTGCCAGCAGCTTAGTAGGGGGGCAGGACACTGAAGCTTTCTTT.

This chain joins TRBV30 and TRBJ2-7; TRBD1 might be the D (6 bases). The ends were cut back, 3 bases at V and 3 bases at J, with 30 bases in the middle. Per the germline V gene, CDR1 is GTSNPN and CDR2 is SVGIG (reference sequence). This CDR3 is built from 19 residues. CDR3 protein: CAWRPRGARFEGAHYEQYF. In DNA, the CDR3 is TGTGCCTGGAGACCCAGGGGTGCTCGATTCGAGGGCGCCCACTACGAGCAGTACTTC. Looking up the rest from reference TRBV30 and TRBJ2-7 gives the full variable domain: SQTIHQWPATLVQPVGSPLSLECTVEGTSNPNLYWYRQAAGRGLQLLFYSVGIGQISSEVPQNLSASRPQDRQFILSSKKLLLSDSGFYLCAWRPRGARFEGAHYEQYFGPGTRLTVT.

This clonotype was counted only a few times. The rearrangement joins TRBV28 to TRBJ1-4; TRBD1 is a possible D gene (5 bases). Germline CDR1 is MDHEN and CDR2 is SYDVKM. Trimming removed 3 bases from V and 8 bases from J, with 16 bases in between. The CDR3 runs 15 residues. CDR3: CASSLPGGGSEKLFF. The CDR3 DNA reads as TGTGCCAGCAGTTTGCCCGGGGGGGGAAGCGAAAAACTGTTTTTT.

This clonotype was detected only a few times. The chain links TRBV5-5 to TRBJ1-4, with a possible D match to TRBD1 (5 bases). Per the germline V gene, CDR1 is SGHKS and CDR2 is YYEKEE (reference sequence). V was cut by 2 bases and J by 6 bases, with 14 bases left in between. The CDR3 consists of 15 residues. CDR3 nucleotides: TGTGCCAGCAGCTTTTCAGGGAGTAGAGATGAAAAACTGTTTTTT. It specifies CASSFSGSRDEKLFF.

This clonotype has ten or more counts. The V and J genes are TRBV12-3 or TRBV12-4 and TRBJ1-5; D might be TRBD1 (5 bases). The CDR3 has 14 residues. Trimming took off 3 bases at V and 0 bases at J, with 6 bases between the two ends. The CDR3 DNA is TGTGCCAGCAGTTTCGGGGGTAGCAATCAGCCCCAGCATTTT. Translated: CASSFGGSNQPQHF.

The sample holds a few counts of this clonotype. This chain uses TRBV5-6 with TRBJ2-7; 8 bases are a match to TRBD2. CDR3 length: 15 amino acids. Germline V lookup: CDR1 SGHDT, CDR2 YYEEEE. V lost 4 bases, J lost 3 bases, and 9 bases stayed unmatched. CDR3 in DNA: TGTGCCAGCAGCCCCGGGGGGGGAGCGGGCTACGAGCAGTACTTC. Translating gives CASSPGGGAGYEQYF.

This clonotype was recorded only once. This chain uses TRBV27 with TRBJ2-7; the D gene is possibly TRBD1 (5 bases). CDR3 length equals 12 residues. Trimming shortened V by 5 bases and J by 8 bases, and 13 bases separated the two germline ends. CDR1 is MNHEY and CDR2 is SMNVEV in the germline V gene (reference sequence). The CDR3 DNA reads TGTGCCAGCAGTCCCCAAGGGGCACAGCAGTACTTC. This translates into CASSPQGAQQYF.

The V and J genes are TRBV4-1 and TRBJ2-7; no definite D call. The CDR3 length is 15 residues. Germline V gene lookup returns CDR1 MGHRA and CDR2 YSYEKL. Trimming stripped 0 bases from V and 5 bases from J, with 14 bases between. CDR3 bases: TGCGCCAGCAGCCAAGAACGGGCCCTTTACGACGAGCAGTACTTC. Amino acid sequence: CASSQERALYDEQYF.

This clonotype was seen more than once but under ten times. The chain combines TRBV7-8 with TRBJ2-3; D unclear. Germline V gives CDR1 SGHVS, CDR2 FQNEAQ. There are 13 residues in the CDR3. The V gene lost 5 bases and the J gene lost 3 bases, with 9 bases spanning the gap. The CDR3, as DNA: TGTGCCAGCAGCACCGCTAGGACAGATACGCAGTATTTT. Protein product: CASSTARTDTQYF.

This clonotype was observed many times. The chain couples TRBV12-3 or TRBV12-4 to TRBJ2-5, with TRBD2 identical over 10 bases. CDR3 length: 14 amino acids. V was pared by 6 bases and J by 5 bases, with 6 bases of the junction left unmatched. The CDR3 here is CASRSAGGPETQYF. The CDR3 DNA follows: TGTGCCAGCAGATCAGCGGGGGGGCCGGAGACCCAGTACTTC.